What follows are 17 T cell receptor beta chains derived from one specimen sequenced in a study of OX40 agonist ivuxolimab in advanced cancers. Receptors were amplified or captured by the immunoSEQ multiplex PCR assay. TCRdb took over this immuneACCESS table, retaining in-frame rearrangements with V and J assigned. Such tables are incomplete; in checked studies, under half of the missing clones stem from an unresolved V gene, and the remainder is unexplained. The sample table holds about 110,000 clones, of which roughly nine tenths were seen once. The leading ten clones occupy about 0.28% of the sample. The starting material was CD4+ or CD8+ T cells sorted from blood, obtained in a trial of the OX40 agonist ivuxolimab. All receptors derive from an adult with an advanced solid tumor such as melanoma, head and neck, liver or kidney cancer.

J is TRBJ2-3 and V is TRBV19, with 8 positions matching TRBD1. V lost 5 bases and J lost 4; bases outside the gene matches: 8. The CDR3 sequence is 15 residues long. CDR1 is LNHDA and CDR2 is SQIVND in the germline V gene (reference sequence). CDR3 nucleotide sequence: TGTGCCAGTAGTCCCCGCCGGACAGGGTCAGATACGCAGTATTTT. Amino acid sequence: CASSPRRTGSDTQYF.

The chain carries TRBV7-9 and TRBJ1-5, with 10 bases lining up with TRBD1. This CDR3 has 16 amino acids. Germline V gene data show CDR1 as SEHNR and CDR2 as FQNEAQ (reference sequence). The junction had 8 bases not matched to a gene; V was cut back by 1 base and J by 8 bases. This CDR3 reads CASSLDWTGGREPQHF. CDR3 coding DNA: TGTGCCAGCAGCTTAGATTGGACAGGGGGTCGTGAGCCCCAGCATTTT.

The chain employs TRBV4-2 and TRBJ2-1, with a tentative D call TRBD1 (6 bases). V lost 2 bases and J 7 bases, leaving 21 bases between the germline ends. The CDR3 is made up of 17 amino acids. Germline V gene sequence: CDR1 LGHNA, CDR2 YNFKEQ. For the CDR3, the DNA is TGTGCCAGCAGCCAAATAGAGCGGAGGAACAGGGATAATGAGCAGTTCTTC. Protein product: CASSQIERRNRDNEQFF.

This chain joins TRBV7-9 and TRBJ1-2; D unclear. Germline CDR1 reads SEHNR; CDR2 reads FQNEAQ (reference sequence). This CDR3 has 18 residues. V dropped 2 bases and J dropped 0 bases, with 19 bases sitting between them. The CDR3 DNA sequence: TGTGCCAGCAGCTTACACGGGAGGCCGGAATTAGCTAACTATGGCTACACCTTC. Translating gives CASSLHGRPELANYGYTF. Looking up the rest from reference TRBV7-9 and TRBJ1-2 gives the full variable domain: DTGVSQNPRHKITKRGQNVTFRCDPISEHNRLYWYRQTLGQGPEFLTYFQNEAQLEKSRLLSDRFSAERPKGSFSTLEIQRTEQGDSAMYLCASSLHGRPELANYGYTFGSGTRLTVV.

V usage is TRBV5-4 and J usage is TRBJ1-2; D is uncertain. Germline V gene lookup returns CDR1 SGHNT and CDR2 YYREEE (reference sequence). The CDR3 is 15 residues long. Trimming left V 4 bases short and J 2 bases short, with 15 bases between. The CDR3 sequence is CASSPSSYGNYGYTF. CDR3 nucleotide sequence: TGTGCCAGCAGCCCCAGTAGTTATGGAAACTATGGCTACACCTTC. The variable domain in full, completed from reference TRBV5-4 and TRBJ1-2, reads ETGVTQSPTHLIKTRGQQVTLRCSSQSGHNTVSWYQQALGQGPQFIFQYYREEENGRGNFPPRFSGLQFPNYSSELNVNALELDDSALYLCASSPSSYGNYGYTFGSGTRLTVV.

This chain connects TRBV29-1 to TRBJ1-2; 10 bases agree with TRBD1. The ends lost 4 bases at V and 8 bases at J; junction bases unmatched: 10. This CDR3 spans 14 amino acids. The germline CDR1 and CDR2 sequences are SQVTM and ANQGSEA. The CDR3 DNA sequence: TGCAGCGTTGGGAACCCCGGGACAGGGGTAGGCTACACCTTC. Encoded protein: CSVGNPGTGVGYTF.

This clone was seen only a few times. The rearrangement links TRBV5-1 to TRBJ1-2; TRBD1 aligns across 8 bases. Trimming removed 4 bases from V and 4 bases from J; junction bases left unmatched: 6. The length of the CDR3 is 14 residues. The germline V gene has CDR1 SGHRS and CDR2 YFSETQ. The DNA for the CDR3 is TGCGCCAGCAGCCGTGGACAGGGAGTCTATGGCTACACCTTC. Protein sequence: CASSRGQGVYGYTF.

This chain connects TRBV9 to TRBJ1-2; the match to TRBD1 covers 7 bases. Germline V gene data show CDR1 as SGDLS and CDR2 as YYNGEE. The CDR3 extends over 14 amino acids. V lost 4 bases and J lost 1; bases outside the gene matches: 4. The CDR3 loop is CASSHRGSNYGYTF. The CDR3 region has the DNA TGTGCCAGCAGCCACAGGGGAAGTAACTATGGCTACACCTTC.

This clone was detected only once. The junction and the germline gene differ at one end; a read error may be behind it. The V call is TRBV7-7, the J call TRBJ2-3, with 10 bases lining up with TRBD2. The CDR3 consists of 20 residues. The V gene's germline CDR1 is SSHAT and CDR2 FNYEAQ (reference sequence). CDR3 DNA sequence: TGTGCTAGCAGCCACATGTCACTAGCGGGACCAGCCCGGGTTGCAGATACGCAGTATTTT. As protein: CASSHMSLAGPARVADTQYF.

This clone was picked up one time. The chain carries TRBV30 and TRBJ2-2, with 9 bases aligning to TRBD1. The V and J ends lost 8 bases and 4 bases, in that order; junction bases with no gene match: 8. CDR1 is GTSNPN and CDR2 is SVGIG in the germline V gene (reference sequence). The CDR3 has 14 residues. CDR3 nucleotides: TGTGCCGTAGTCGACAGGGGGGTCACCGGGGAGCTGTTTTTT. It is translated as CAVVDRGVTGELFF. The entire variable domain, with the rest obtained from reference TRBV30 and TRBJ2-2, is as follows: SQTIHQWPATLVQPVGSPLSLECTVEGTSNPNLYWYRQAAGRGLQLLFYSVGIGQISSEVPQNLSASRPQDRQFILSSKKLLLSDSGFYLCAVVDRGVTGELFFGEGSRLTVL.

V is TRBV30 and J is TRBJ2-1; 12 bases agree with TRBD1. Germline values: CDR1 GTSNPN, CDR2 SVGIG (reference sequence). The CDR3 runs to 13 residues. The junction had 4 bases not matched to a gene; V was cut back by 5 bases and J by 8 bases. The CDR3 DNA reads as TGTGCCTGGGGGGACAGGGGGCGGGATGAGCAGTTCTTC. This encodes CAWGDRGRDEQFF.

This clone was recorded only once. The CDR3 region is CASSRGRTQETQYF. The CDR3 nucleotides are TGTGCCAGCTCACGGGGACGGACCCAAGAGACCCAGTACTTC. J is TRBJ2-5 and V is TRBV18; tentatively, D is TRBD1 or TRBD2 (5 bases each). CDR3 length: 14 amino acids. Trimming left V 4 bases short and J 1 base short, with 10 bases between. In germline, CDR1 is KGHSH, CDR2 LQKENI.

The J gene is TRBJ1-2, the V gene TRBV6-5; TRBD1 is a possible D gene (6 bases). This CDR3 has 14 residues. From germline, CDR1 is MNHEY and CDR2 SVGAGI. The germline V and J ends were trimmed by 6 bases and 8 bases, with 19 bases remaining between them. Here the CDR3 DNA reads TGTGCCAGCAGCCAAGGGGGAGGGTACGAGGGCTACACCTTC. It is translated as CASSQGGGYEGYTF.

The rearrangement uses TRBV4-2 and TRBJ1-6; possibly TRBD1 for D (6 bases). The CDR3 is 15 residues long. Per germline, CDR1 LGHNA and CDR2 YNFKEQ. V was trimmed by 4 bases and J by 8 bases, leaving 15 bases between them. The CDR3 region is CASSLSQGRDSPLHF. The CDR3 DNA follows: TGTGCCAGCAGCCTCTCACAGGGCAGGGATTCACCCCTCCACTTT.

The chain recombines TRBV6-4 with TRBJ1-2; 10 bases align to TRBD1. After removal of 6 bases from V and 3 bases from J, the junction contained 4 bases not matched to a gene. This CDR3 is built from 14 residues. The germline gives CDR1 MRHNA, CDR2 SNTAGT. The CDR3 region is CASSQTGGDYGYTF. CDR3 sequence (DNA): TGTGCCAGCAGCCAGACAGGGGGCGACTATGGCTACACCTTC.

This chain's CDR3 is CASSPSGNLYEQYF. CDR3 nucleotide sequence: TGTGCCAGCAGCCCGAGCGGGAATTTGTACGAGCAGTACTTC. The chain links TRBV7-2 to TRBJ2-7, with 7 bases that match TRBD2. The CDR3 loop spans 14 amino acids. V was pared by 5 bases and J by 4 bases, with 8 bases of the junction left unmatched. CDR1 SGHTA and CDR2 FQGNSA come from the germline V gene. The full variable domain, in which reference TRBV7-2 and TRBJ2-7 provide the parts outside the CDR3, is GAGVSQSPSNKVTEKGKDVELRCDPISGHTALYWYRQSLGQGLEFLIYFQGNSAPDKSGLPSDRFSAERTGGSVSTLTIQRTQQEDSAVYLCASSPSGNLYEQYFGPGTRLTVT.

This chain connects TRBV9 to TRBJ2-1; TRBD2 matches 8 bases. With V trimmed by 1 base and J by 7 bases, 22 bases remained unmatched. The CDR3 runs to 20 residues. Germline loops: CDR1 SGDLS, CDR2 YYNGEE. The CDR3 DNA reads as TGTGCCAGCAGCGTACCCCCCAGCGGGAGATCCGAGGAGGGGTTAAATGAGCAGTTCTTC. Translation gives CASSVPPSGRSEEGLNEQFF.